Relative to its sample, the clone carrying this T cell receptor delta chain is medium-sized. At the DNA level, this CDR3 is encoded by other sequences in the same sample as well. TCRdb reanalysed the reads with CATT. Found here are around 4,900 delta-chain clones, less than 20% of them singletons; the top ten hold approximately 4.8%. CDR3 size: 23 residues. V trimming: 0 bases; J trimming: 0 bases; junction bases outside the gene matches: 23. Germline V gives CDR1 TSWWSYY, CDR2 QGS. This entry comes from a study of gamma-delta chains in newborns, infants, children. Whole-study context: Polyclonal expansion of innate γδ T cells after birth follows microbial exposure.

The TCR sequence derives from a child who was a newborn, infant or young child, either healthy, febrile or measles-vaccinated (not recorded which). The sequenced sample was blood. V is TRDV1 and J is TRDJ1, with TRDD3 matching 9 bases. The chain's CDR3 is CALGELRPCPSAYWGTYTDKLIF. In DNA, the CDR3 is TGTGCTCTTGGGGAACTCAGACCCTGCCCGTCGGCATACTGGGGGACGTACACCGATAAACTCATCTTT.